This T cell receptor (beta chain) was recorded in a study of neurological immune-mediated disorders. Trimming cost V 6 bases and J 4 bases; bases outside gene matches: 9. The CDR3 length is 14 residues. Germline V CDR1 and CDR2: MNHEY, SVGEGT. This clonotype was observed many times. A single record per CDR3 protein comes from TCRdb applying MiXCR to the 5' RACE reads. Of 30,000 to 45,000 distinct CDR3 sequences listed, approximately 5.1% are singletons. This clonotype was obtained from a man aged 18 to 30 in good health. The chain has TRBV6-2 or TRBV6-3 and TRBJ2-7, with 7 bases fitting TRBD1. The sample consisted of CD4+ T cells from blood. CDR3 DNA: TGTGCCAGCAGAGGCGCAGGGGGTGCGTACGAGCAGTACTTC. Its protein product is CASRGAGGAYEQYF.